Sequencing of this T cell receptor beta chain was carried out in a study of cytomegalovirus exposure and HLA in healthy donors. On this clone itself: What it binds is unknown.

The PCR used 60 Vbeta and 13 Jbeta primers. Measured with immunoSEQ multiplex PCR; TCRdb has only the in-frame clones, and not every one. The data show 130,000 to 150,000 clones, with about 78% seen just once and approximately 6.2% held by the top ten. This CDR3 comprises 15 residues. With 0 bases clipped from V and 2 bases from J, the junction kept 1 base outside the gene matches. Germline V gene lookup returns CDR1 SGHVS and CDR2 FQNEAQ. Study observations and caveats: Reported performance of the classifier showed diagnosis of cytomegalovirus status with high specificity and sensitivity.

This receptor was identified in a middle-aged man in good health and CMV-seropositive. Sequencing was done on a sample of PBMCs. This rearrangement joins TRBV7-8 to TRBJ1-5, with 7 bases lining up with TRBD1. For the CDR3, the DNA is TGTGCCAGCAGCTTAGCGGGGACAGGCAATCAGCCCCAGCATTTT. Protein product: CASSLAGTGNQPQHF.